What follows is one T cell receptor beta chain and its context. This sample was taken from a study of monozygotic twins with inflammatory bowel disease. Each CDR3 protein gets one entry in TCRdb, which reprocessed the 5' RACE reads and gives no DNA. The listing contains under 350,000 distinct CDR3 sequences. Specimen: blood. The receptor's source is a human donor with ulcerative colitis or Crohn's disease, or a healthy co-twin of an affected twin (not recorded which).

CDR3 residues: CASSYLGGPGNTIYF. This chain joins TRBV5-1 and TRBJ1-3; TCRdb picks TRBD1, but there is no DNA to check that call. The CDR3 has 15 residues. Germline V gene lookup returns CDR1 SGHRS and CDR2 YFSETQ.